The text below deals with one TCR beta chain. This specimen belongs to a study of blood T cell repertoires in COVID-19. The V end was cut by 9 bases, the J end by 1 base, with 7 bases between. Per germline, CDR1 LNHDA and CDR2 SQIVND (reference sequence). This CDR3 spans 12 amino acids. TCRdb keeps only in-frame clones here, not all; method: immunoSEQ multiplex PCR. Of 280,000 or so clones listed, roughly 87% were seen once; the top ten hold roughly 6.2%. The chain employs TRBV19 and TRBJ1-5; D is unresolved. The TCR comes from a woman aged 40 to 55 who had recovered from COVID-19. The sequencing input was PBMCs or T cells enriched from blood (not recorded which). This chain's CDR3 is CASRGSNQPQHF. In DNA form, the CDR3 reads TGTGCCAGCCGCGGGAGCAATCAGCCCCAGCATTTT.